The rows below give T cell receptor beta chains drawn from one sample of a study of early T cells in non-severe SARS-CoV-2 infection. TCRdb re-derived calls from the 5' RACE reads in MiXCR, one entry per CDR3 protein. Of around 58,000 distinct CDR3 sequences in the sample, more than 12% were seen once. Sequenced material: whole blood, taken at baseline. The receptors here all came from an adult who was a healthcare worker with PCR-confirmed SARS-CoV-2 infection or an uninfected control (not recorded which). The CDR3 runs from the conserved cysteine through the conserved F or W. For some rows the clone size is stated as once, few or many, or as a class when expanded; others skip it.

clone_size j_call v_call cdr3_aa
once TRBJ2-7 TRBV27 CASIAKVGQGFTYEQYF
few TRBJ1-5 TRBV19 CASSNQQGNQPQHF
few TRBJ1-1 TRBV20-1 CSPFFGPTSTEAFF
many TRBJ2-7 TRBV29-1 CSVGRNYEQYF
many TRBJ2-3 TRBV9 CASKQTGSTDTQYF
few TRBJ2-7 TRBV5-6 CASSAALSGGPYEQYF
few TRBJ2-3 TRBV12-3/TRBV12-4 CASSLSGTDTQYF
few TRBJ2-5 TRBV11-3 CASSSEGEAQYF
. TRBJ1-6 TRBV28 CASRWGQGGNSPLHF
. TRBJ2-7 TRBV25-1 CASSEENRPYEQYF
. TRBJ2-3 TRBV10-3 CAISEATSGEADTQYF
few TRBJ2-5 TRBV13 CASSLNLAGGRYQYF
. TRBJ2-3 TRBV7-8 CAIGGGVSTDTQYF
. TRBJ2-2 TRBV7-9 CASTLKVPGELFF